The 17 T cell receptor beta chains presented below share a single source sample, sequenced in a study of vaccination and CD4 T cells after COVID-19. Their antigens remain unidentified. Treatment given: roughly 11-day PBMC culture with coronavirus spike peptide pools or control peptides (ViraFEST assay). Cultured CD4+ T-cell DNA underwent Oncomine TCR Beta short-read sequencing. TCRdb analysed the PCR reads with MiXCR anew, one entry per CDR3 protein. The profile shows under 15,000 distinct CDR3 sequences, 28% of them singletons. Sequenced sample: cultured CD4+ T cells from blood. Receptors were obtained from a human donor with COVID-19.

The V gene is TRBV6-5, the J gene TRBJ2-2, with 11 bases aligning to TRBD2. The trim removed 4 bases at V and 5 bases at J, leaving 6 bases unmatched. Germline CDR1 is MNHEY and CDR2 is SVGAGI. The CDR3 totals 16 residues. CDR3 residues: CASSFSGGVNTGELFF. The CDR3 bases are TGTGCCAGCAGTTTTAGCGGGGGGGTAAATACCGGGGAGCTGTTTTTT.

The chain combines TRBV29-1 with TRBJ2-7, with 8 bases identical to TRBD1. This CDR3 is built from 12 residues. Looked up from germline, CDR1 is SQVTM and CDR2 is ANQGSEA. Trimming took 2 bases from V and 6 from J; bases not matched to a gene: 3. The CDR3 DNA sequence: TGCAGCGTTGAACAGGGGGCCTCCGAGCAGTACTTC. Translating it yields CSVEQGASEQYF.

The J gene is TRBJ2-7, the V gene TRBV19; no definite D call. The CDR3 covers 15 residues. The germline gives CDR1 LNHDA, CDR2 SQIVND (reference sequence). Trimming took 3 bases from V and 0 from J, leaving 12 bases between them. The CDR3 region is CASSMGRLGSYEQYF. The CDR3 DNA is TGTGCCAGTAGTATGGGCAGGCTGGGCTCCTACGAGCAGTACTTC.

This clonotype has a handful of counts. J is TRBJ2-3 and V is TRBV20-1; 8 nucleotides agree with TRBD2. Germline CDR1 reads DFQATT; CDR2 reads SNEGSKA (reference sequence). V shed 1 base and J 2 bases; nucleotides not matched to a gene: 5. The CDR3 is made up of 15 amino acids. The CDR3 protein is CSARVGGGITDTQYF. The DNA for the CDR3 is TGCAGTGCTAGAGTGGGCGGGGGGATCACAGATACGCAGTATTTT.

The CDR3 coding sequence is TGTGCCAGCTCACGATCCGGGACAGGGAATACGCAGTATTTT. It translates to CASSRSGTGNTQYF. The chain is built from TRBV18 and TRBJ2-3, with 9 bases matching TRBD1. This CDR3 has 14 residues. Trimming removed 4 bases from V and 7 bases from J; junction bases left unmatched: 6. The germline CDR1 and CDR2 sequences are KGHSH and LQKENI.

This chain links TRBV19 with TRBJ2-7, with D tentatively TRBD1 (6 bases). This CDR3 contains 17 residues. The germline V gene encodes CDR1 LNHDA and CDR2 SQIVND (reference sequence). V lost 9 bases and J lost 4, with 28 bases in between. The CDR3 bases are TGTGCCAGCAGCTTAGCGTTACAGGGCCGCCAGGGGTACGAGCAGTACTTC. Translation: CASSLALQGRQGYEQYF.

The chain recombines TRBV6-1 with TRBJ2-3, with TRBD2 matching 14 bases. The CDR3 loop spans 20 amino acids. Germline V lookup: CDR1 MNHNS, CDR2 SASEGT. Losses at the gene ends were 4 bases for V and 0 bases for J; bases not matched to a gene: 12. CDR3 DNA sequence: TGTGCCAGCAGTGCGCTGACTAGCGGGGGGGCTTTTGGTAGCACAGATACGCAGTATTTT. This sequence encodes CASSALTSGGAFGSTDTQYF.

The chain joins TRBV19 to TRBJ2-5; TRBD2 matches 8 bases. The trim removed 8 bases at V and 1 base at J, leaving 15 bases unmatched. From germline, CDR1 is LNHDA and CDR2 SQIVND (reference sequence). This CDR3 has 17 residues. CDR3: CASSGTRGFTGQETQYF. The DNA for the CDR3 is TGTGCCAGTTCCGGGACTAGGGGGTTTACGGGCCAAGAGACCCAGTACTTC.

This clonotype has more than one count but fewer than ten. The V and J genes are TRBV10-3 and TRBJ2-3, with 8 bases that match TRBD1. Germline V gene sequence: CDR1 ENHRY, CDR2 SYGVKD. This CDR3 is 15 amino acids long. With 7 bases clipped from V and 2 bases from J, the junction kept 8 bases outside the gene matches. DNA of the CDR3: TGTGCCATCACCCCGGGACAGGCATTCACAGATACGCAGTATTTT. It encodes CAITPGQAFTDTQYF.

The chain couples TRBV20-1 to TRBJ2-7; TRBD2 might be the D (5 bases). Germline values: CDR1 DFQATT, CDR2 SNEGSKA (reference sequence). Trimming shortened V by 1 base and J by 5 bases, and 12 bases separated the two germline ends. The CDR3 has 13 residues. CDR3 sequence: CSARGGYVNEQYF. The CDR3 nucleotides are TGCAGTGCTAGAGGAGGGTACGTCAACGAGCAGTACTTC.

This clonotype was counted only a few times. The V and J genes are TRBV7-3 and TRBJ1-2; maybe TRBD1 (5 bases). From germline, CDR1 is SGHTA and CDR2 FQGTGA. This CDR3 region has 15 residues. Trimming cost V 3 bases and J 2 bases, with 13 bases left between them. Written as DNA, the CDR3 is TGTGCCAGCAGCTTCCTTGGGGGAGGAAACTATGGCTACACCTTC. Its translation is CASSFLGGGNYGYTF. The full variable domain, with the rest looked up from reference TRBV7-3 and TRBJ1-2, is GAGVSQTPSNKVTEKGKYVELRCDPISGHTALYWYRQSLGQGPEFLIYFQGTGAADDSGLPNDRFFAVRPEGSVSTLKIQRTERGDSAVYLCASSFLGGGNYGYTFGSGTRLTVV.

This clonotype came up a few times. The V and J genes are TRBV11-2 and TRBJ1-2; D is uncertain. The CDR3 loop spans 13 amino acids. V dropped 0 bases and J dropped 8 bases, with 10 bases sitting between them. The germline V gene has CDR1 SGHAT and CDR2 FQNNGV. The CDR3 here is CASSLDPKGGYTF. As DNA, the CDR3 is TGTGCCAGCAGCTTAGACCCCAAGGGAGGCTACACCTTC.

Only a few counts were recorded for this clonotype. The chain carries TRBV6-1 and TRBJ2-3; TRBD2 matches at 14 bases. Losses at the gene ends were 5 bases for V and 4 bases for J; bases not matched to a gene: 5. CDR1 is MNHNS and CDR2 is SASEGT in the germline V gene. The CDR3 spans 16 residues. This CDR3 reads CASSKQTSGGADTQYF. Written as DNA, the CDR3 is TGTGCCAGCAGTAAACAGACTAGCGGGGGGGCAGATACGCAGTATTTT.

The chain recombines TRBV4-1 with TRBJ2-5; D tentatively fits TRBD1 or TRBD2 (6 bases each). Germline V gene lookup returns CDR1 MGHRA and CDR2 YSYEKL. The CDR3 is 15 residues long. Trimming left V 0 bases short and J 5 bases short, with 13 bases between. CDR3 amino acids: CASSQERGARETQYF. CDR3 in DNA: TGCGCCAGCAGCCAAGAAAGGGGGGCAAGGGAGACCCAGTACTTC.

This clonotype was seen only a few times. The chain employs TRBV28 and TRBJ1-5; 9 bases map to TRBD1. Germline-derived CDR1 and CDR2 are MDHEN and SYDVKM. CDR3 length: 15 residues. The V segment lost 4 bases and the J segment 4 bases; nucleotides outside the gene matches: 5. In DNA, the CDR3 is TGTGCCAGCAGTTCCCCGGGACAGGGAAATCAGCCCCAGCATTTT. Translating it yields CASSSPGQGNQPQHF.

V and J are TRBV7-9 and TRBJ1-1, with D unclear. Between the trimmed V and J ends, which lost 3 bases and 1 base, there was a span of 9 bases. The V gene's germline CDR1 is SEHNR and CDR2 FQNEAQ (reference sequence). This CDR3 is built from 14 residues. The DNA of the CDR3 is TGTGCCAGCAGCTTCACAACAAAGAACACTGAAGCTTTCTTT. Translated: CASSFTTKNTEAFF.

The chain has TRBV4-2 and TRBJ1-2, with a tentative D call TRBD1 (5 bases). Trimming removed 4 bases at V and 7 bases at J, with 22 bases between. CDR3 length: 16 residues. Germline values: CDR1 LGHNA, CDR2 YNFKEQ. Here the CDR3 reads CASSPGGEGLTGGYTF. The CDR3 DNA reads TGTGCCAGCAGCCCGGGAGGCGAGGGGCTTACGGGTGGCTACACCTTC.